This TCR beta chain was identified during a study of response to subunit inactivated influenza vaccine. The study, taken as a whole, reports: Authors suggested each seasonal influenza vaccination recruits few new T cells.

One entry per CDR3 protein results from TCRdb running MiXCR on the RT-PCR reads. This sample has 550,000 to 650,000 distinct CDR3 sequences, with about an eighth found just once. A remark on this clonotype: Its specificity is not known.

The sample in question was PBMCs from blood, obtained on the day of vaccination. This sequence originates from a man between 50 and 59 years old who received an inactivated influenza vaccine.

The CDR3, as DNA: TGTGCCAGCAGCCAACCGGGCGGGCCCCAGCATTTT. Translating gives CASSQPGGPQHF. The rearrangement uses TRBV14 and TRBJ1-5; the D is unclear. Germline CDR1 SGHDN, CDR2 FVKESK. The CDR3 loop spans 12 amino acids. The V gene lost 2 bases and the J gene lost 9 bases, with 8 bases spanning the gap.